The 5 T cell receptor beta chains below come from one sample, sequenced in a study of CD8+ T cells in alopecia areata. Treatment denoted: oral pan-JAK inhibitor, 5-10 mg twice daily. The sequencing template was cDNA reverse transcribed from extracted RNA. Profiling relied on immunoSEQ multiplex PCR, and the TCRdb table lists in-frame clones only, not all of them. The repertoire holds over 250,000 clones, with approximately 60% as singletons. The starting material was CD4+ T cells sorted from blood, obtained around week 54, from a patient treated with tofacitinib. Receptors were obtained from a human donor with alopecia areata.

The V call is TRBV30, the J call TRBJ2-5; TRBD2 might be the D (6 bases). The germline gives CDR1 GTSNPN, CDR2 SVGIG (reference sequence). V lost 3 bases to trimming and J lost 7 bases, with 12 bases between them. CDR3 length: 12 amino acids. The chain's CDR3 is CAWRRGGLTQYF. In nucleotides, the CDR3 is TGTGCCTGGAGGCGGGGTGGATTGACCCAGTACTTC. The whole variable domain, remainder taken from reference TRBV30 and TRBJ2-5, is SQTIHQWPATLVQPVGSPLSLECTVEGTSNPNLYWYRQAAGRGLQLLFYSVGIGQISSEVPQNLSASRPQDRQFILSSKKLLLSDSGFYLCAWRRGGLTQYFGPGTRLLVL.

The chain has TRBV30 and TRBJ2-1; D unresolved. From germline, CDR1 is GTSNPN and CDR2 SVGIG (reference sequence). V dropped 3 bases and J dropped 3 bases, with 9 bases sitting between them. The CDR3 is 13 residues long. The CDR3 DNA reads as TGTGCCTGGAGGGTTTCGGGCTACAATGAGCAGTTCTTC. Protein product: CAWRVSGYNEQFF.

J is TRBJ2-1 and V is TRBV27; D remains ambiguous. This CDR3 contains 16 residues. Germline CDR1 and CDR2: MNHEY and SMNVEV (reference sequence). Trimming cost V 0 bases and J 6 bases, with 15 bases left between them. Written as DNA, the CDR3 is TGTGCCAGCAGTTTATCGATCGGTATCAGTGGCAATGAGCAGTTCTTC. This encodes CASSLSIGISGNEQFF.

This clone was observed a handful of times. V usage is TRBV6-6 and J usage is TRBJ2-7, with TRBD1 identical over 7 bases. Germline V gene lookup returns CDR1 MNHNY and CDR2 SVGAGI (reference sequence). The CDR3 consists of 13 residues. With 4 bases clipped from V and 5 bases from J, the junction kept 5 bases outside the gene matches. The CDR3 DNA reads as TGTGCCAGCAGTTTCCCAGGGGGTCACGAGCAGTACTTC. Translating gives CASSFPGGHEQYF.

This clone was detected only a few times. This same CDR3 is encoded by further DNA sequences in the sample. The rearrangement uses TRBV9 and TRBJ2-3; D is undetermined. The V and J ends lost 0 bases and 1 base respectively, with 3 bases between them. CDR1 is SGDLS and CDR2 is YYNGEE in the germline V gene. The CDR3 extends over 13 amino acids. CDR3 residues: CASSVEGTDTQYF. The CDR3 DNA reads TGTGCCAGCAGCGTAGAGGGCACAGATACGCAGTATTTT.